One T cell receptor (beta chain) is described in this entry. The antigen is unknown. These data originate in a study of shared clonotypes between healthy human individuals. Donors comprised healthy HIV-negative adults lacking recent acute infections or vaccinations. Both subsets, CD45RA+ naive and CD45RA-negative memory, were split from the CD4+ cells. The J segment lost 4 bases and the V segment lost 5 bases, leaving 6 bases of the junction unmatched. Germline CDR1 MNHNY, CDR2 SVGAGI (reference sequence). The length of the CDR3 is 14 residues. Sequenced by immunoSEQ multiplex PCR; TCRdb stores in-frame clones only, minus some. The table includes some 680,000 clones, less than 80% detected once. Regarding the study as a whole: Naive CD4 clonotypes were shared across a handful of donors at 5% to 6%.

Specimen: memory CD4+ T cells sorted from blood. As for subset: CD45RA-negative fraction. The chain has TRBV6-6 and TRBJ2-3; the match to TRBD1 covers 7 bases. The sequence was obtained from a woman aged 25 to 39 in good health. The CDR3 protein is CASSGTVPADTQYF. CDR3 in DNA: TGTGCCAGCAGTGGGACAGTCCCAGCAGATACGCAGTATTTT.